This entry lists 20 T cell receptor beta chains sequenced from one sample in a study of spatial heterogeneity in lung cancer. Study conclusions and caveats: Intratumoral expanded alpha and beta TCR counts were found to track tumor mutation counts.

Time point reported: sample taken at primary tumor resection. These TCRs are of unknown antigen specificity. TCRdb re-derived calls from the 5' RACE reads in MiXCR, one entry per CDR3 protein. The repertoire consists of about 2,700 distinct CDR3 sequences, with roughly 10% occurring once and the leading ten covering roughly 8%. The sample here was lung tumor tissue, taken at surgery. Receptors originate from a female donor with early-stage non-small cell lung cancer.

This clonotype was recorded a few times. This chain links TRBV5-1 with TRBJ2-7; D is unclear. Trimming removed 3 bases from V and 0 bases from J, with 10 bases in between. Looked up from germline, CDR1 is SGHRS and CDR2 is YFSETQ. CDR3 length: 14 residues. The chain's CDR3 is CASSWAPSSYEQYF. The CDR3 DNA reads TGCGCCAGCAGCTGGGCCCCGAGCTCCTACGAGCAGTACTTC.

This clonotype was recorded at least ten times. The V call is TRBV6-1, the J call TRBJ1-5; D is perhaps TRBD1 (6 bases). V lost 6 bases to trimming and J lost 2 bases, with 11 bases between them. Germline CDR1 reads MNHNS; CDR2 reads SASEGT. The CDR3 extends over 14 amino acids. CDR3 region: CASRKNRGNQPQHF. The CDR3 nucleotides are TGTGCCAGCAGGAAGAACAGGGGCAATCAGCCCCAGCATTTT.

By share of the sample, this clonotype is large. V usage is TRBV29-1 and J usage is TRBJ1-1; TRBD1 aligns across 8 bases. The length of the CDR3 is 16 residues. V gave up 6 bases and J gave up 0 bases; unmatched junction bases: 12. Per germline, CDR1 SQVTM and CDR2 ANQGSEA. Written as DNA, the CDR3 is TGCAGCGTCTCCCGGGCAGGGGGCGTCATGAACACTGAAGCTTTCTTT. Protein sequence: CSVSRAGGVMNTEAFF.

This chain links TRBV6-1 with TRBJ2-3; D is unclear. The V end lost 8 bases, the J end lost 2 bases, and 5 bases lay between the germline ends. Germline CDR1 is MNHNS and CDR2 is SASEGT. The length of the CDR3 is 11 residues. DNA of the CDR3: TGTGCCAGCCGCTACACAGATACGCAGTATTTT. It yields the protein CASRYTDTQYF.

Within the sample, this clonotype is medium-sized (0.01 to 0.1%). The CDR3 reads CASSVLGTEAGYTF. The CDR3 nucleotides read TGTGCCAGCAGTGTATTAGGGACAGAGGCTGGCTACACCTTC. The rearrangement joins TRBV28 to TRBJ1-2, with 7 bases fitting TRBD1. With 5 bases clipped from V and 7 bases from J, the junction kept 10 bases outside the gene matches. This CDR3 region has 14 residues. Germline CDR1 MDHEN, CDR2 SYDVKM.

V gene TRBV7-2 combines with J gene TRBJ2-5, with a weak D call TRBD2 (6 bases). The CDR3 extends over 14 amino acids. The V end lost 1 base, the J end lost 5 bases, and 11 bases lay between the germline ends. Germline CDR1 reads SGHTA; CDR2 reads FQGNSA. CDR3 DNA: TGTGCCAGCAGCTTAGGTGGGGCGGGGGAGACCCAGTACTTC. Its protein is CASSLGGAGETQYF.

This clonotype was counted at least ten times. The chain carries TRBV28 and TRBJ2-3; TRBD2 agrees at 10 bases. J was trimmed by 0 bases and V by 2 bases; bases with no gene match: 5. This CDR3 has 17 residues. In germline, CDR1 is MDHEN, CDR2 SYDVKM. CDR3 sequence (DNA): TGTGCCAGCAGTTTACGGAGCGGGGGGGCAAGCACAGATACGCAGTATTTT. The encoded protein is CASSLRSGGASTDTQYF. The full variable domain, rest sourced from reference TRBV28 and TRBJ2-3, is DVKVTQSSRYLVKRTGEKVFLECVQDMDHENMFWYRQDPGLGLRLIYFSYDVKMKEKGDIPEGYSVSREKKERFSLILESASTNQTSMYLCASSLRSGGASTDTQYFGPGTRLTVL.

Many counts were recorded for this clonotype. The V gene is TRBV9, the J gene TRBJ2-1; possibly TRBD1 for D (5 bases). The ends were cut back, 3 bases at V and 0 bases at J, with 16 bases in the middle. The CDR3 length is 17 residues. Germline V gives CDR1 SGDLS, CDR2 YYNGEE. The CDR3: CASSGEQDVSSYNEQFF. As DNA, the CDR3 is TGTGCCAGCAGCGGGGAACAGGACGTCAGCTCCTACAATGAGCAGTTCTTC.

Within the sample, this clonotype is large (0.1 to 1%). This chain links TRBV7-9 with TRBJ1-2, with D uncertain. The CDR3 has 12 amino acids. V gave up 4 bases and J gave up 2 bases, with 5 bases separating them. The germline V gene has CDR1 SEHNR and CDR2 FQNEAQ (reference sequence). This chain's CDR3 is CASSSSNYGYTF. As DNA, the CDR3 is TGTGCCAGCAGCTCATCAAACTATGGCTACACCTTC. The whole variable domain, filled in from reference TRBV7-9 and TRBJ1-2, reads DTGVSQNPRHKITKRGQNVTFRCDPISEHNRLYWYRQTLGQGPEFLTYFQNEAQLEKSRLLSDRFSAERPKGSFSTLEIQRTEQGDSAMYLCASSSSNYGYTFGSGTRLTVV.

This clonotype is classed as medium-sized. The rearrangement uses TRBV6-5 and TRBJ2-1; D gene ambiguous. The V and J ends lost 5 bases and 4 bases respectively, with 15 bases between them. This CDR3 has 15 amino acids. Germline values: CDR1 MNHEY, CDR2 SVGAGI. Written as DNA, the CDR3 is TGTGCCAGCAGTCCGGACGGTTCGCGGTACAATGAGCAGTTCTTC. The encoded protein is CASSPDGSRYNEQFF.

This clonotype is labeled as medium-sized (0.01 to 0.1%). The chain uses TRBV4-1 and TRBJ1-2; D remains unclear. The CDR3 loop spans 15 amino acids. V gave up 0 bases and J gave up 8 bases, with 16 bases separating them. CDR1 is MGHRA, CDR2 YSYEKL, per germline. CDR3 amino acids: CASSQDRVGLGGYTF. In DNA form, the CDR3 reads TGCGCCAGCAGCCAAGATCGGGTCGGCCTGGGAGGCTACACCTTC.

By frequency in the sample, this clonotype is medium-sized. The chain carries TRBV11-2 and TRBJ2-4, with D maybe TRBD2 (5 bases). Germline V gives CDR1 SGHAT, CDR2 FQNNGV. The germline V and J ends were trimmed by 5 bases and 8 bases, with 19 bases remaining between them. This CDR3 comprises 15 residues. The CDR3 DNA is TGTGCCAGCAGCCCCCGTAGCGTAACACGGGACATTCAGTACTTC. Protein product: CASSPRSVTRDIQYF.

By sample fraction, this clonotype is medium-sized (0.01 to 0.1%). V gene TRBV20-1 combines with J gene TRBJ2-3; D is possibly TRBD2 (6 bases). This CDR3 is built from 10 residues. Germline assignment: CDR1 DFQATT and CDR2 SNEGSKA (reference sequence). V was cut by 5 bases and J by 6 bases, with 6 bases left in between. The CDR3 DNA reads TGCAGTGCTGGGAGGGATACGCAGTATTTT. Translating it yields CSAGRDTQYF.

This clonotype was recorded many times. V is TRBV28 and J is TRBJ2-7; TRBD2 might be the D (6 bases). The germline gives CDR1 MDHEN, CDR2 SYDVKM. V was cut by 5 bases and J by 6 bases, with 17 bases left in between. This CDR3 region has 14 residues. In nucleotides, the CDR3 is TGTGCCAGCAGTCCGTTGACAATCGGGAGCGAGCAGTACGTC. This encodes CASSPLTIGSEQYV.

This clonotype is labeled as medium-sized. The V and J genes are TRBV28 and TRBJ1-5; perhaps TRBD1 as D (5 bases). Germline V gene sequence: CDR1 MDHEN, CDR2 SYDVKM. CDR3 length: 16 amino acids. Trimming cost V 4 bases and J 11 bases, with 24 bases left between them. The CDR3, as DNA: TGTGCCAGCAGTTCTCTTTCGGGACTCCTTCCTACAGCCCAGCATTTT. It encodes CASSSLSGLLPTAQHF. Together with reference TRBV28 and TRBJ1-5, the CDR3 gives the full variable domain: DVKVTQSSRYLVKRTGEKVFLECVQDMDHENMFWYRQDPGLGLRLIYFSYDVKMKEKGDIPEGYSVSREKKERFSLILESASTNQTSMYLCASSSLSGLLPTAQHFGDGTRLSIL.

By share, this clonotype ranks as medium-sized. The V and J genes are TRBV6-5 and TRBJ2-1; TRBD2 matches 7 bases. Germline V lookup: CDR1 MNHEY, CDR2 SVGAGI. The CDR3 is made up of 16 amino acids. V gave up 2 bases and J gave up 0 bases; unmatched junction bases: 4. The CDR3 is CASSYRGGSSYNEQFF. CDR3 DNA: TGTGCCAGCAGTTACAGGGGAGGGAGCTCCTACAATGAGCAGTTCTTC.

In its sample, this clonotype is large. This rearrangement joins TRBV28 to TRBJ1-1; the match to TRBD1 covers 7 bases. Germline CDR1 and CDR2: MDHEN and SYDVKM. J lost 6 bases, V lost 11 bases, and 12 bases had no gene match. The CDR3 loop spans 13 amino acids. For the CDR3, the DNA is TGTGCCTCACGGGGCAGGGGGGTCTCTGAAGCTTTCTTT. Its protein product is CASRGRGVSEAFF.

This clonotype was counted a few times. V and J are TRBV28 and TRBJ2-6, with 11 bases matching TRBD2. The trim removed 8 bases at V and 0 bases at J, leaving 3 bases unmatched. Germline CDR1 reads MDHEN; CDR2 reads SYDVKM. This CDR3 is built from 16 residues. CDR3 DNA sequence: TGTGCCAGCTCGACTAGCGGGGCCTCTGGGGCCAACGTCCTGACTTTC. Amino acids: CASSTSGASGANVLTF.

The chain recombines TRBV6-2 or TRBV6-3 with TRBJ2-7; D could derive from TRBD1 or TRBD2 (5 bases each). The germline V gene has CDR1 MNHEY and CDR2 SVGEGT. The V gene lost 6 bases and the J gene lost 0 bases, with 15 bases spanning the gap. This CDR3 is built from 15 residues. The chain's CDR3 is CASRLNGAVSYEQYF. The CDR3 bases are TGTGCCAGCAGATTAAACGGGGCGGTCTCCTACGAGCAGTACTTC.

Relative to its sample, this clonotype is medium-sized. This rearrangement joins TRBV19 to TRBJ1-5, with 7 bases lining up with TRBD1. The trim removed 11 bases at V and 3 bases at J, leaving 16 bases unmatched. The CDR3 is 16 amino acids. Germline loops: CDR1 LNHDA, CDR2 SQIVND (reference sequence). For the CDR3, the DNA is TGTGCCTCCAGCCACCCCGACAGGGCCTCCAATCAGCCCCAGCATTTT. This codes for CASSHPDRASNQPQHF.